This T cell receptor (beta chain) appears in the sequencing data of a study of cytomegalovirus exposure and HLA in healthy donors. Study-wide results and limits: There were reportedly fewer N-insertions in an Asian-associated ancestry cluster than the roughly 680-donor mean, in a later analysis. One variant, a missense change in DCLRE1C, was linked in a later analysis to TCR beta V- and J-gene trimming. Associated with cytomegalovirus, according to the listing, were some 150 TCR beta chains.

It was with 60 Vbeta and 13 Jbeta primers that the PCR ran. TCRdb keeps only in-frame clones here, not all; method: immunoSEQ multiplex PCR. The sample lists 180,000 or so clones, 82% occurring once. This clone was seen only a few times. Antigen specificity is unknown. The sample carries other DNA sequences with the same CDR3. The sample taken for sequencing was PBMCs. The TCR originated in a man between 40 and 49 years old in good health and CMV-seronegative.

The CDR3 DNA reads as TGTGCCACCAGCAGGGGACAGAGTACAGATACGCAGTATTTT. This gives the protein CATSRGQSTDTQYF. This chain uses TRBV15 with TRBJ2-3; 7 bases line up with TRBD1. Per the germline V gene, CDR1 is LNHNV and CDR2 is YYDKDF (reference sequence). V lost 3 bases to trimming and J lost 3 bases; unmatched junction nucleotides: 3. The length of the CDR3 is 14 residues.